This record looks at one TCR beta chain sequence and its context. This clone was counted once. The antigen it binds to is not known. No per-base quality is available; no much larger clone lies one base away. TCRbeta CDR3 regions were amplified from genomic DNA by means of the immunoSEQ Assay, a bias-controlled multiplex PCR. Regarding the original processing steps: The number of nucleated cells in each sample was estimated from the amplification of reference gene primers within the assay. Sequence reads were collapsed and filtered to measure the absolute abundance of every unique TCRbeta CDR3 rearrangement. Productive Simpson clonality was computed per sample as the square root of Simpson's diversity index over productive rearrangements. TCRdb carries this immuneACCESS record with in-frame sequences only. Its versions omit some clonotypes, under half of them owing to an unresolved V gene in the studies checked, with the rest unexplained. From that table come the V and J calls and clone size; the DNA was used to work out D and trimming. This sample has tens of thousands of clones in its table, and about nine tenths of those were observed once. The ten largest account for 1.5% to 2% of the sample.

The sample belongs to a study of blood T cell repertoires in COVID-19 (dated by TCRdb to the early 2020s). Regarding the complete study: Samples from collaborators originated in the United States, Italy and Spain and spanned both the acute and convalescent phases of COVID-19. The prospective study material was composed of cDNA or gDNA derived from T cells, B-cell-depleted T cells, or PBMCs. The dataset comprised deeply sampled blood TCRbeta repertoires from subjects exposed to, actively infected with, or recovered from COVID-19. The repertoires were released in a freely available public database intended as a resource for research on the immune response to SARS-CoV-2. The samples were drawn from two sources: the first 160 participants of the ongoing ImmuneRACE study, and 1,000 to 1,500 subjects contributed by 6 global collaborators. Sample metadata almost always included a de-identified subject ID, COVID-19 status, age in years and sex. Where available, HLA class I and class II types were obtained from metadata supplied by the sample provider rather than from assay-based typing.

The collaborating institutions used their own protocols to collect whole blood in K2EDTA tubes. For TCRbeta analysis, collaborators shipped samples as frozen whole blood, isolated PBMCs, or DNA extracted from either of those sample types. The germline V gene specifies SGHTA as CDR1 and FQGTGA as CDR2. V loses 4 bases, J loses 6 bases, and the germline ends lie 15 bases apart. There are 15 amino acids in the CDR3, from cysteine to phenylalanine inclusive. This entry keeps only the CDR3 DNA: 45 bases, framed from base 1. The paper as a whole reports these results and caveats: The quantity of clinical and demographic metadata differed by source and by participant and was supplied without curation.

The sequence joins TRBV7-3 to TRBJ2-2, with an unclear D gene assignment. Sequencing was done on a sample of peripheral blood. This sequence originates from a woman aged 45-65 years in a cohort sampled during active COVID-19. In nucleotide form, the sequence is TGTGCCAGCAGCTCTACCGGTTTGTCGGCCGGGGAGCTGTTTTTT. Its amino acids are CASSSTGLSAGELFF. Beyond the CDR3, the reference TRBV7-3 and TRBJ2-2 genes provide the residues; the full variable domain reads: GAGVSQTPSNKVTEKGKYVELRCDPISGHTALYWYRQSLGQGPEFLIYFQGTGAADDSGLPNDRFFAVRPEGSVSTLKIQRTERGDSAVYLCASSSTGLSAGELFFGEGSRLTVL.